What follows is one TCR beta chain and its context. This clonotype was observed a handful of times. It lacks a known antigen. Per-base quality was not reported, and no clone a single base away is much larger than it. The library was built by means of 5' RACE. This sample was sequenced with an Illumina HiSeq 2000. Template switching introduced a universal primer binding site; the final cDNA contained a unique molecular identifier, enabling accurate counting of TCR cDNA molecules. First-strand cDNA for TCR alpha and beta chains was synthesized from specific primers in the conserved constant-segment region. To control for contamination, each cDNA library was double barcoded with a SMART-Mk sample barcode plus Illumina barcodes. TruSeq adapter sequences and Illumina sample barcodes were added in two successive PCR steps. The Illumina HiSeq platform was used with custom primers to sequence TCR alpha and beta cDNA libraries. The original pipeline was this. MiGEC was used to process raw reads and extract unique molecular identifiers, and MiXCR was used to find CDR3 positions. For each individual, recombination models were inferred using an EM algorithm with the repgenHMM and IGoR tools. Shared clonotype analysis was performed with the tcR package in R, normalizing sharing by the product of cloneset sizes. To study raw recombination free of thymic and clonal selection effects, out-of-frame nonproductive sequences were analyzed. TCRdb ran its own pipeline on the public reads, namely fastp trimming at Q25 and MiXCR clone calling, and kept in-frame beta chains. Records with the same CDR3 protein are collapsed into one entry carrying the most frequent genes and DNA. These V and J calls are TCRdb output, not the study's own analysis. This sample has about 220,000 distinct CDR3 sequences in its table, and around a tenth of those were observed once. Together, the top ten hold 5.1% of the sample.

The sample comes from a study of identical twins (TCRdb year 2016). Describing the broader study: The study deep-sequenced TCR alpha and beta repertoires from monozygotic twins, unrelated adults of various ages and cord blood to test whether fetal clonotypes persist. To rule out contamination, replicate twin experiments were performed at different times with different library preparation protocols. Results the study describes overall, beyond this receptor: Fewer insertions were carried by abundant cord blood beta clonotypes; a weaker similar trend was observed in young adult naive repertoires, while no such trend was observed in memory repertoires. Compared with coincidental sharing between unrelated individuals, an excess of low generation-probability sequences was observed among out-of-frame TCR alpha sequences shared between twins. Out-of-frame TCR alpha sharing in monozygotic twins was systematically underestimated by recombination models, whereas sharing between unrelated individuals was in agreement with the recombination models. Invariant T cells such as MAIT and iNKT could partly confound zero-insertion analyses, though diverse VJ usage argued against this for most clonotypes. Because the same donors could not be followed over many years, the conclusions depended on cross-sectional statistical analysis. Excess twin sharing in beta out-of-frame sequences was weaker because fewer shared sequences lowered the signal-to-noise ratio.

Every donor in the study was a healthy Caucasian. Miltenyi CD45RO+ enrichment and human naive T-cell isolation kits were used to isolate memory (CD45RO+) and naive T cells from PBMC. The CDR3 numbers 14 residues from cysteine through phenylalanine. Kept here is only the CDR3 DNA, which spans 42 bases and is read in frame from base 1. V lost 4 bases and J lost 4 bases; the stretch between them is 14 bases long. CDR1 SGDLS and CDR2 YYNGEE are derived from the germline V gene. Sequencing used memory (CD45RO+) T cells sorted from blood. The cell subset or site label on this specimen signifies: CD45RO+ enriched T cells. The V and J segments used are TRBV9 and TRBJ2-5, with no confident D gene call. The source of this sequence is a woman aged 18-30 years in good health. The base sequence is TGTGCCAGCAGCACCGACCTGAGTGGAGAGACCCAGTACTTC. This encodes CASSTDLSGETQYF.